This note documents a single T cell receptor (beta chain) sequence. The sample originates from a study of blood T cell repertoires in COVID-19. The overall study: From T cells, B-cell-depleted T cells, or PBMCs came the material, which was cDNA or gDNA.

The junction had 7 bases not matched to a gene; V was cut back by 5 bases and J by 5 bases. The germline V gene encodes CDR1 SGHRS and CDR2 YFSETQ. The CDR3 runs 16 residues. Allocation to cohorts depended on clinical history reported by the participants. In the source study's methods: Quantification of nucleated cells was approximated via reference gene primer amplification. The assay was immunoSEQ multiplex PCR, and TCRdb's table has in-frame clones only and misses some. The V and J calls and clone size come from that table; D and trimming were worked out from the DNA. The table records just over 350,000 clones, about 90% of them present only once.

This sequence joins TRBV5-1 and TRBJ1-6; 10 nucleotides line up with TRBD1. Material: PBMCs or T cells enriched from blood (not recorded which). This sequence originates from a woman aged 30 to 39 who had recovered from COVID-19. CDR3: CASSLGQGVNNSPLHF. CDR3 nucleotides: TGCGCCAGCAGTCTCGGACAGGGGGTAAATAATTCACCCCTCCACTTT.